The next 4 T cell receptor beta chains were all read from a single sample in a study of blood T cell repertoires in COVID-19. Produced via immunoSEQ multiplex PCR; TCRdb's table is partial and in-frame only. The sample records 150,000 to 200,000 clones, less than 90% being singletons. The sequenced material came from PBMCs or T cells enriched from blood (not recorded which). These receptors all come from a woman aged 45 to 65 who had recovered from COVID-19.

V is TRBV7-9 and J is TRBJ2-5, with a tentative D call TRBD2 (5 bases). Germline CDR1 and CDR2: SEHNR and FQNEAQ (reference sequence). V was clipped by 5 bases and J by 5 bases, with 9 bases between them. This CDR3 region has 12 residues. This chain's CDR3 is CASSLREETQYF. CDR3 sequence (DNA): TGTGCCAGCAGCCTAAGGGAGGAGACCCAGTACTTC.

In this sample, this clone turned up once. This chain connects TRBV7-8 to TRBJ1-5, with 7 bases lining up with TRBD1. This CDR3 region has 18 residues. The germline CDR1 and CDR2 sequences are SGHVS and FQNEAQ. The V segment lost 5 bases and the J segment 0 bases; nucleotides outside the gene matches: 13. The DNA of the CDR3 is TGTGCCAGCAGCCTGTCAGGGGGTAAGGTTTATAGCAATCAGCCCCAGCATTTT. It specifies CASSLSGGKVYSNQPQHF.

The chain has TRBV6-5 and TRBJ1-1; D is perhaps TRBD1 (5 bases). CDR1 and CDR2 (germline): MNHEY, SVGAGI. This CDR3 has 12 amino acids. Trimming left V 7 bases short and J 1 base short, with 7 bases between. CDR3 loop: CASTDRNTEAFF. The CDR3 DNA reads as TGTGCCAGCACCGACAGGAACACTGAAGCTTTCTTT.

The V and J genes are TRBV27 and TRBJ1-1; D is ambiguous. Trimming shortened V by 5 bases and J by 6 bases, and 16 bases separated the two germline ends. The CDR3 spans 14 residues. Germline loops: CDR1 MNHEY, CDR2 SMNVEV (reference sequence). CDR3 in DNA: TGTGCCAGCAGTCCCCGAGTTGAGGGCGCTGAAGCTTTCTTT. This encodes CASSPRVEGAEAFF.